The following is a T cell receptor beta chain sequence with its context. Its antigen remains unidentified. Base qualities are not at hand, and no much larger clone is one base apart. TCRbeta CDR3 regions were amplified from genomic DNA by means of the immunoSEQ Assay, a bias-controlled multiplex PCR. The authors processed their data as follows. Within the assay, amplification of reference gene primers was used to estimate how many nucleated cells each sample contained. Sequence reads were collapsed and filtered to measure the absolute abundance of every unique TCRbeta CDR3 rearrangement. Productive Simpson clonality was computed per sample as the square root of Simpson's diversity index over productive rearrangements. TCRdb stores this immuneACCESS table with in-frame sequences only. Part of the clones is absent; in the studies checked, under half of the shortfall reflects unresolved V genes, and no reason is known for the rest. V, J and clone size reflect that table, while D and trimming were determined from the DNA. For this sample there are about 270,000 clones; 75% to 90% appear just once. The ten largest clones take up approximately 4% of the sample.

This specimen belongs to a study of blood T cell repertoires in COVID-19 (dated by TCRdb to 2019 to 2021). Looking at the study overall: Samples covering the acute and convalescent phases of COVID-19 were provided by collaborators in the United States, Italy and Spain. The material from the prospective study consisted of cDNA or gDNA derived from T cells, B-cell-depleted T cells, or PBMCs. Subjects who had been exposed to COVID-19, were actively infected with it, or had recovered from it provided the deeply sampled blood TCRbeta repertoires that made up the dataset. The repertoires were released in a freely available public database intended as a resource for research on the immune response to SARS-CoV-2. The samples were drawn from two sources: the first 160 participants of the ongoing ImmuneRACE study, and approximately 1,300 subjects contributed by 6 global collaborators. Sample metadata almost always included a de-identified subject ID, COVID-19 status, age in years and sex. Where HLA class I and class II types were available, the types were taken from metadata supplied by the sample provider, not from assay-based typing. The paper's findings and limits, for the study overall: Clinical and demographic metadata were provided uncurated, with the amount varying by source and participant.

Relative to germline, V is 7 bases shorter and J is 0 bases shorter, with 5 bases between their ends. The CDR3 runs 12 amino acids, cysteine and phenylalanine included. Only the CDR3 DNA stays, 36 bases, in frame from base 1. Participants in the prospective study were aged 18 to 89 years, lived in 20 to 30 United States geographic areas, and enrolled through a virtual design. In the prospective study, cohorts were assigned on the basis of participant-reported clinical history obtained from a screening survey and a study questionnaire. Each participant in the prospective study had whole blood, serum and a nasopharyngeal or oropharyngeal swab collected by mobile phlebotomists. Additional blood draws and questionnaires over an approximately 2-month period could optionally be provided by prospective study participants. Prospective study blood samples were shipped either frozen or at room temperature before DNA extraction.

Rearrangement joined TRBV12-3 or TRBV12-4 to TRBJ2-3, with the D gene not confidently named. The sample was PBMCs or T cells enriched from blood (not recorded which). The TCR was taken from a woman aged 25 to 39 with acute COVID-19. CDR3 reads: CASTPSTDTQYF. The nucleotide sequence is TGTGCCAGCACCCCTAGCACAGATACGCAGTATTTT.